This T cell receptor beta chain was captured in a study of CD8 T cells in ankylosing spondylitis. Ten or more counts support this clonotype. Its antigen remains unidentified. J gave up 3 bases and V 0 bases, and 12 bases lay outside the gene matches. Germline V gene lookup returns CDR1 SGHRS and CDR2 YFSETQ. The CDR3 has 18 residues. Broader study findings: A TCR beta motif of 7 or 8 highly homologous variants appeared characteristic of ankylosing spondylitis blood. Earlier reports found some motif variants in synovial fluid and blood in reactive arthritis.

In TCRdb, the 5' RACE reads were re-called with MiXCR into one record per CDR3 protein. The table shows hundreds of thousands of distinct CDR3 sequences, with about an eighth occurring only once. The sequencing input was blood, either unsorted or a sorted T cell fraction (not recorded which). The receptor was derived from a male donor with ankylosing spondylitis. The V and J genes are TRBV5-1 and TRBJ2-7; the match to TRBD1 covers 10 bases. In nucleotides, the CDR3 is TGCGCCAGCAGCTTGGTTAAATATGGACAGGGGGATAACTACGAGCAGTACTTC. Protein: CASSLVKYGQGDNYEQYF.